These T cell receptor beta chains were read from a single sample in a study of molecular identifiers for immune sequencing clone quantification. TCRdb called the PCR reads again in MiXCR, with one record for every CDR3 protein. Of some 680,000 distinct CDR3 sequences in the sample, roughly 27% were seen once. Sequenced input: naive CD8+ T cells from blood, with Jurkat cell RNA spiked in. These TCRs come from a human donor in good health. Some libraries in this study had Jurkat cell RNA spiked in. The CDR3 runs from the conserved cysteine through the conserved F or W. D genes are given only for firm matches. Expanded clones get a size class; other rows say once, few or many, or leave the size out.

>TRBJ2-7|TRBV2|.|.
CASFAGRPYEQYF
TGTGCCAGCTTTGCAGGGCGACCCTACGAGCAGTACTTC
>TRBJ1-1|TRBV4-3|.|.
CASSPGPGPKGTEAFF
TGCGCCAGCAGCCCTGGGCCGGGACCTAAGGGAACTGAAGCTTTCTTT
>TRBJ2-1|TRBV7-6|.|.
CASSLVGDEYNEQFF
TGTGCCAGCAGCTTAGTGGGTGACGAATACAATGAGCAGTTCTTC
>TRBJ2-2|TRBV7-9|.|few
CASSYQVTTLNTGELFF
TGTGCCAGCAGCTACCAGGTGACTACCCTGAACACCGGGGAGCTGTTTTTT
>TRBJ2-1|TRBV19|TRBD2|.
CATGLTDYNEQFF
TGTGCCACGGGACTAACTGATTACAATGAGCAGTTCTTC
>TRBJ2-5|TRBV12-5|.|many
CASGFTTGPETQYF
TGTGCTAGTGGTTTCACTACAGGGCCTGAGACCCAGTACTTC
>TRBJ2-7|TRBV27|.|many
CASSKRITYEQYF
TGTGCCAGCTCGAAACGTATAACCTACGAGCAGTACTTC
>TRBJ2-3|TRBV5-1|.|.
CASSLDWGGGSDTQYF
TGCGCCAGCAGCTTGGATTGGGGGGGCGGCTCAGATACGCAGTATTTT
>TRBJ2-1|TRBV27|TRBD2|many
CASSLAGGGNEQFF
TGTGCCAGCAGTTTAGCGGGGGGGGGCAATGAGCAGTTCTTC
>TRBJ2-5|TRBV7-9|TRBD1|many
CASSDNTGGRETQYF
TGTGCCAGCAGCGACAATACAGGGGGCAGGGAGACCCAGTACTTC
>TRBJ1-4|TRBV5-6|.|.
CASSLGRDVIF
TGTGCCAGCAGCTTGGGCAGGGACGTGATTTTT
>TRBJ2-5|TRBV30|.|.
CAWSPPPSWQGLETQYF
TGTGCCTGGAGCCCCCCGCCGTCGTGGCAGGGGTTAGAGACCCAGTACTTC
>TRBJ1-1|TRBV24-1|.|.
CATPSRVGGPPDTEAFF
TGTGCCACCCCCAGTCGTGTCGGGGGCCCGCCGGACACTGAAGCTTTCTTT
>TRBJ1-2|TRBV7-9|.|few
CASSLSNQANYGYTF
TGTGCCAGCAGCTTATCAAATCAAGCTAACTATGGCTACACCTTC
>TRBJ2-7|TRBV28|TRBD2|.
CASSPYGASGRAISYEQYF
TGTGCCAGCAGTCCCTACGGGGCTAGCGGGAGGGCCATATCCTACGAGCAGTACTTC
>TRBJ1-6|TRBV27|.|many
CASSFQNSPLHF
TGTGCCAGCAGTTTTCAGAATTCACCCCTCCACTTT
>TRBJ2-7|TRBV5-4|.|many
CASSSADAPYEQYF
TGTGCCAGCAGCTCGGCGGACGCACCCTACGAGCAGTACTTC
>TRBJ2-2|TRBV30|.|many
CACIRPGGTGELFF
TGTGCCTGCATTAGGCCCGGAGGCACCGGGGAGCTGTTTTTT
>TRBJ2-2|TRBV7-6|.|few
CASSLVHNTGELFF
TGTGCCAGCAGCTTAGTGCACAACACCGGGGAGCTGTTTTTT
>TRBJ2-7|TRBV6-1|.|many
CASTLTQYEQYF
TGTGCCAGCACCCTCACACAGTACGAGCAGTACTTC
>TRBJ2-2|TRBV7-9|TRBD2|once
CATSPGLAEHTGELFF
TGTGCCACCTCACCGGGACTAGCGGAACACACCGGGGAGCTGTTTTTT
>TRBJ2-3|TRBV7-9|.|many
CASSSAVGAPGDTQYF
TGTGCCAGCAGCTCGGCGGTGGGGGCGCCGGGTGATACGCAGTATTTT
>TRBJ1-1|TRBV6-2/TRBV6-3|.|many
CASSYFDSWAEAFF
TGTGCCAGCAGTTACTTTGACAGTTGGGCTGAAGCTTTCTTT
>TRBJ2-2|TRBV9|.|few
CASSVYAGADGELFF
TGTGCCAGCAGCGTATACGCGGGGGCGGACGGGGAGCTGTTTTTT
>TRBJ2-1|TRBV4-3|TRBD2|.
CASSQEVAGADNEQFF
TGCGCCAGCAGCCAAGAGGTAGCGGGGGCCGACAATGAGCAGTTCTTC
>TRBJ1-6|TRBV19|.|.
CASSIAGSPLHF
TGTGCCAGTAGTATCGCCGGGTCACCCCTCCACTTT
>TRBJ1-1|TRBV29-1|.|many
CSVGNSVTEAFF
TGCAGCGTTGGGAACAGTGTCACTGAAGCTTTCTTT